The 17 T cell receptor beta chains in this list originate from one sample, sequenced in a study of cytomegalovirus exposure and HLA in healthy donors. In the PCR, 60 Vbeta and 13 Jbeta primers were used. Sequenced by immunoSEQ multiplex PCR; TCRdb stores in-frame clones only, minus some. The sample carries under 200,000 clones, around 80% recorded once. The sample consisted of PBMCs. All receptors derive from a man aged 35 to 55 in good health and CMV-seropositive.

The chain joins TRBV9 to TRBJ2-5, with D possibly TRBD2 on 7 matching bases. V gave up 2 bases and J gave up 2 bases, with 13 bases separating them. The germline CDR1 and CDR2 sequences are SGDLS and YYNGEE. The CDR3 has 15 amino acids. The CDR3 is CASSVWRGQQETQYF. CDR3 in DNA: TGTGCCAGCAGCGTCTGGCGGGGGCAGCAAGAGACCCAGTACTTC.

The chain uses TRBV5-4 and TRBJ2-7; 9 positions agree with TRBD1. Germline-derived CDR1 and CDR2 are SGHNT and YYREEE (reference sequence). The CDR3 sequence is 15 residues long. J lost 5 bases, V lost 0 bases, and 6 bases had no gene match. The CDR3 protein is CASSLGTGVLDEQYF. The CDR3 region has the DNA TGTGCCAGCAGCTTGGGGACAGGGGTTTTGGACGAGCAGTACTTC.

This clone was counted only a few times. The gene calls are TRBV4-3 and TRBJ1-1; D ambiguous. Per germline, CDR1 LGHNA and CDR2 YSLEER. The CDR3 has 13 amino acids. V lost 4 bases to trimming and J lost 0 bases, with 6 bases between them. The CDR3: CASSPLMNTEAFF. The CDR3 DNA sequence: TGCGCCAGCAGCCCACTTATGAACACTGAAGCTTTCTTT.

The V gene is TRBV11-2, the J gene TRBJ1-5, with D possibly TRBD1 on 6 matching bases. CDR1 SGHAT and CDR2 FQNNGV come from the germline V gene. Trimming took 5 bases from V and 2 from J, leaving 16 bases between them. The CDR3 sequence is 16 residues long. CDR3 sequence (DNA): TGTGCCAGCAGCAGACAGGTCGTCCACCGCAATCAGCCCCAGCATTTT. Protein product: CASSRQVVHRNQPQHF.

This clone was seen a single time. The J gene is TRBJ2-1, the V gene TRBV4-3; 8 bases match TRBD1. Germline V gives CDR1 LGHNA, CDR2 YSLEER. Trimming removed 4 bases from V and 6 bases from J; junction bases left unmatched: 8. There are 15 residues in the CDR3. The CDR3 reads CASSRDRKGGNEQFF. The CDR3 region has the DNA TGCGCCAGCAGCCGGGACAGGAAAGGGGGCAATGAGCAGTTCTTC.

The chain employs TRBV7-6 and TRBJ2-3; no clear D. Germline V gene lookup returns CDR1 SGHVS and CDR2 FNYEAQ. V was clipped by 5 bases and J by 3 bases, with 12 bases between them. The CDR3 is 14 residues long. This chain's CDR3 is CASSPLDGTDTQYF. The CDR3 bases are TGTGCCAGCAGCCCCCTAGACGGTACAGATACGCAGTATTTT.

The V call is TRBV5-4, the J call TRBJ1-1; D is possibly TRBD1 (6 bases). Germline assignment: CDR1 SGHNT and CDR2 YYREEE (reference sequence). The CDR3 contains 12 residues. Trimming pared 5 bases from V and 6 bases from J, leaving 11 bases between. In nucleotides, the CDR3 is TGTGCCAGCAGTCCTGCAGGGGCTGAAGCTTTCTTT. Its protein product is CASSPAGAEAFF.

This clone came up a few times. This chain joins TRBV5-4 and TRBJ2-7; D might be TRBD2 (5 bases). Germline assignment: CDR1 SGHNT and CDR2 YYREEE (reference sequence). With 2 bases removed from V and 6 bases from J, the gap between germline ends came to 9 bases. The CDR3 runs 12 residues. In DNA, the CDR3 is TGTGCCAGCAGCTTCGGGAACTCCGAGCAGTACTTC. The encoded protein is CASSFGNSEQYF. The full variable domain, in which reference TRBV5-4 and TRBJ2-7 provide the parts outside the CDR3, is ETGVTQSPTHLIKTRGQQVTLRCSSQSGHNTVSWYQQALGQGPQFIFQYYREEENGRGNFPPRFSGLQFPNYSSELNVNALELDDSALYLCASSFGNSEQYFGPGTRLTVT.

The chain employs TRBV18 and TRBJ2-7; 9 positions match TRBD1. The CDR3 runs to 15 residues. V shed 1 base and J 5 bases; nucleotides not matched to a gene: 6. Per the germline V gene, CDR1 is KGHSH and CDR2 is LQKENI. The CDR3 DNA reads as TGTGCCAGCTCACCACTCCGGGACAGGGTTAACGAGCAGTACTTC. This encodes CASSPLRDRVNEQYF.

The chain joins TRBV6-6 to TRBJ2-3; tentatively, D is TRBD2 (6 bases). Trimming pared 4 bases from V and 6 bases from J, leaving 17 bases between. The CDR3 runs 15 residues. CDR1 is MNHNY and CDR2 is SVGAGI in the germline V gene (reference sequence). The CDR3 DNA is TGTGCCAGCAGTTCCTCCGGGGGAGCCATGGATACGCAGTATTTT. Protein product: CASSSSGGAMDTQYF.

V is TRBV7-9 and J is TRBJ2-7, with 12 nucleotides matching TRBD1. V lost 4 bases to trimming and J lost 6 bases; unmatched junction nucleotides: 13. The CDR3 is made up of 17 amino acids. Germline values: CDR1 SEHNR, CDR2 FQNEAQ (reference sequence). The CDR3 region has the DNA TGTGCCAGCAGCTCTACAAGGGGGGGACAGGGGGCCTCCGAGCAGTACTTC. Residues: CASSSTRGGQGASEQYF.

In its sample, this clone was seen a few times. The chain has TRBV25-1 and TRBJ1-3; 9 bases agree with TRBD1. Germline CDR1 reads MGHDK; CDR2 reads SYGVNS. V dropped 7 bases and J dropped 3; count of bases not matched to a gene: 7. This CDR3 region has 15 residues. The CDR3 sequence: CASTHTGGSGNTIYF. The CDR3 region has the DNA TGTGCCAGCACCCATACAGGGGGCAGTGGAAACACCATATATTTT.

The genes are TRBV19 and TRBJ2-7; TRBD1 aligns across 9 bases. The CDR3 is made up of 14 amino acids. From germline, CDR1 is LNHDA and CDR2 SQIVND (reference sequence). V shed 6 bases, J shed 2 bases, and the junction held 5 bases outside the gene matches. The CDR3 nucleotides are TGTGCCAGTAGAAACCGGGACAGGGCCTACGAGCAGTACTTC. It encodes CASRNRDRAYEQYF.

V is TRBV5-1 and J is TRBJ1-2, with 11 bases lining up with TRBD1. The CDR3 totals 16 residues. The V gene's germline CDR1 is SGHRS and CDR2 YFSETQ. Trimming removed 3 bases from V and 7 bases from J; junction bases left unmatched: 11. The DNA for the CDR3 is TGCGCCAGCAGCTACGACTCGACCGGGACAGGGGGTGGCTACACCTTC. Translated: CASSYDSTGTGGGYTF.

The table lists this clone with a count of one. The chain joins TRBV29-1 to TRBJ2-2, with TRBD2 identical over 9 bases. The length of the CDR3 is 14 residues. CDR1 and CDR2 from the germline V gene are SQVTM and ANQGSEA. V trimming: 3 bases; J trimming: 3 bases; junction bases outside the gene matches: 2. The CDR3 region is CSVERGGYTGELFF. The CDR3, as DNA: TGCAGCGTTGAGCGGGGGGGATACACCGGGGAGCTGTTTTTT.

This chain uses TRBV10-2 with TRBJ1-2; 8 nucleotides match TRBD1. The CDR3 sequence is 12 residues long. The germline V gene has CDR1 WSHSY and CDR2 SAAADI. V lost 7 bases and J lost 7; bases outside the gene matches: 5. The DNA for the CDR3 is TGCGCCAGCAACCAGGGGGCGAGTGGCTACACCTTC. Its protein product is CASNQGASGYTF.

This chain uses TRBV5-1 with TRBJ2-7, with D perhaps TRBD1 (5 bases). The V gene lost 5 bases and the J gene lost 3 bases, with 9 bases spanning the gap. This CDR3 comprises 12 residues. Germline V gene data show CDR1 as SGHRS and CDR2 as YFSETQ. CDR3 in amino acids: CASRSDSYEQYF. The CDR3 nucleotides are TGCGCCAGCAGATCCGACAGCTACGAGCAGTACTTC. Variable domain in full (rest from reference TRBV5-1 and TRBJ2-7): KAGVTQTPRYLIKTRGQQVTLSCSPISGHRSVSWYQQTPGQGLQFLFEYFSETQRNKGNFPGRFSGRQFSNSRSEMNVSTLELGDSALYLCASRSDSYEQYFGPGTRLTVT.